This record looks at one T cell receptor beta chain sequence and its context. Its specificity is unknown. These data originate in a study of monozygotic twins with inflammatory bowel disease. The study, taken as a whole, reports: Versus healthy twins, IBD patients showed fewer clonotypes shared with others, especially with disease activity. Among T cells, the various subtypes were not distinguishable. In these data, no single strong IBD-associated signal or clonotype received support.

This CDR3 region has 12 residues. Germline CDR1 SGHRS, CDR2 YFSETQ. Via template switching, UMIs carrying a 6-nucleotide sample barcode were introduced. TCRdb re-called the 5' RACE reads and catalogs CDR3 proteins one per entry, DNA excluded. The listing contains about 170,000 distinct CDR3 sequences. The chain recombines TRBV5-1 with TRBJ2-5; TCRdb proposes TRBD2, but this gene call is untestable without DNA. The sequenced sample consisted of blood. This TCR derives from a human donor with ulcerative colitis or Crohn's disease, or a healthy co-twin of an affected twin (not recorded which). CDR3 in amino acids: CASSLAREGQYF.